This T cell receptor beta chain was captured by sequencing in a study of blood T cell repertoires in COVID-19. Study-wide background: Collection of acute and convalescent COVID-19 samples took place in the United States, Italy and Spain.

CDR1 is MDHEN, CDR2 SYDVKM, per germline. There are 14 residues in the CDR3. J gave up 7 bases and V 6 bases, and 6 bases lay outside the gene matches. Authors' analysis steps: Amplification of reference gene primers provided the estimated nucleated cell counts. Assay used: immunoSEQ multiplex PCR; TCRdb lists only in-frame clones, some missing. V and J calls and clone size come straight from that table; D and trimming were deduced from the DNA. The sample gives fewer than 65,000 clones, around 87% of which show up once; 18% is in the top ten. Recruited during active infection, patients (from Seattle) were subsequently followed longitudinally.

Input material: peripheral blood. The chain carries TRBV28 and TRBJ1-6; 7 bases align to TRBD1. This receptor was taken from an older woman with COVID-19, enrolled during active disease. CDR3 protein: CASSSTGHNSPLHF. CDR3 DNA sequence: TGTGCCAGCAGCTCGACAGGGCACAATTCACCCCTCCACTTT.